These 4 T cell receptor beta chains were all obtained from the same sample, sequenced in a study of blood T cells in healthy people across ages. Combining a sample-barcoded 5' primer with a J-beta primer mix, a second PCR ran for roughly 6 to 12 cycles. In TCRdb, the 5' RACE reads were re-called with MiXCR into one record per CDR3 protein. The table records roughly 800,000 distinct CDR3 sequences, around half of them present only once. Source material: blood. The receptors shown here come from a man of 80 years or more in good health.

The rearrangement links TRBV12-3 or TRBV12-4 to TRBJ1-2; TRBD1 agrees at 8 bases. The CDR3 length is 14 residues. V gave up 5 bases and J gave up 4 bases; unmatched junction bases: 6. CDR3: CASSIRGQVYGYTF. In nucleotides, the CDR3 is TGTGCCAGCAGTATCAGGGGGCAGGTCTATGGCTACACCTTC.

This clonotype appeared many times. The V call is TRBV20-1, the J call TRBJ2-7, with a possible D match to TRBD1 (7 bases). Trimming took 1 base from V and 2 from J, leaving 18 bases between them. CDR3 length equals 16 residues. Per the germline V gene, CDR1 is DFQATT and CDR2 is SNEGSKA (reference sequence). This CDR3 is CSARVLGGDRTYEQYF. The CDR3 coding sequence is TGCAGTGCTAGAGTTTTAGGCGGGGACAGAACCTACGAGCAGTACTTC.

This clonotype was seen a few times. CDR3 DNA: TGCAGCGTTGAAGCCGGGACTAGCGGGAGTAGCTGGAATGAGCAGTTCTTC. Translated: CSVEAGTSGSSWNEQFF. The chain recombines TRBV29-1 with TRBJ2-1; 14 bases are shared with TRBD2. There are 17 residues in the CDR3. Germline lookup yields CDR1 SQVTM and CDR2 ANQGSEA. V trimming: 1 base; J trimming: 7 bases; junction bases outside the gene matches: 9.

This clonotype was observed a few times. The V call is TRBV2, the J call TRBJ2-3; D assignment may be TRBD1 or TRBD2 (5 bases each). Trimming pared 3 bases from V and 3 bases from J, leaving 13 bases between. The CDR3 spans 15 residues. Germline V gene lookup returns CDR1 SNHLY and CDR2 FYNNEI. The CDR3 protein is CASSEGQGETDTQYF. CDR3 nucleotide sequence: TGTGCCAGCAGTGAGGGGCAGGGAGAGACAGATACGCAGTATTTT.